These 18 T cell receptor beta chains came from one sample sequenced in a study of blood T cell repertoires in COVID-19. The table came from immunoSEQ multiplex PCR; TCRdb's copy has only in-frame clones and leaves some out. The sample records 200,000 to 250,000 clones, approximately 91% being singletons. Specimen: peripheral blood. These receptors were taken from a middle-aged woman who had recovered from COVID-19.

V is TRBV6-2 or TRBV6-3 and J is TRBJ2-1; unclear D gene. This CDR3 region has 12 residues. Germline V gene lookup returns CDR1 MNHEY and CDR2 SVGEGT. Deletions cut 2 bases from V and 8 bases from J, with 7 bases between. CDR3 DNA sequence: TGTGCCAGCAGTTACATGTCCGATGAGCAGTTCTTC. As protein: CASSYMSDEQFF.

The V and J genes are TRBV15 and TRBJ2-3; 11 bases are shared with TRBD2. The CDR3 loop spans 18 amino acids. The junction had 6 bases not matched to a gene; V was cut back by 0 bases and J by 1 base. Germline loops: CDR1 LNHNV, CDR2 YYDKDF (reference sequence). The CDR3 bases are TGTGCCACCAGCAGAGATAGTAGCGGGAGGGCCCGCACAGATACGCAGTATTTT. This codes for CATSRDSSGRARTDTQYF.

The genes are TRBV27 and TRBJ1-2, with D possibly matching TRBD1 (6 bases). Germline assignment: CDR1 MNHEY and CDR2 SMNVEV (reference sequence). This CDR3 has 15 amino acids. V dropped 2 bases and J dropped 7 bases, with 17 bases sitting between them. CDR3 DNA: TGTGCCAGCAGTTTACGGTCACAGGGAGTAAGTGGCTACACCTTC. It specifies CASSLRSQGVSGYTF.

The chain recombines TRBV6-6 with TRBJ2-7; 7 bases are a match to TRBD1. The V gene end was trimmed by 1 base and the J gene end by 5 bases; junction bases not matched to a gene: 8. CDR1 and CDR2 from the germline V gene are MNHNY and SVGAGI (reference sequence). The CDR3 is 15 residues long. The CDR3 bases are TGTGCCAGCAGTTACTGGAAGGGGGCGATCGACGAGCAGTACTTC. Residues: CASSYWKGAIDEQYF.

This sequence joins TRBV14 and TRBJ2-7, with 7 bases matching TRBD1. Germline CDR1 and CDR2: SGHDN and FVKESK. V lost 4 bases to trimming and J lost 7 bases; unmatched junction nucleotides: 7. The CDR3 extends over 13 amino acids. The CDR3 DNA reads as TGTGCCAGCAGCCGAGACAGGGTGGGAGAGCAGTACTTC. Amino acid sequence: CASSRDRVGEQYF.

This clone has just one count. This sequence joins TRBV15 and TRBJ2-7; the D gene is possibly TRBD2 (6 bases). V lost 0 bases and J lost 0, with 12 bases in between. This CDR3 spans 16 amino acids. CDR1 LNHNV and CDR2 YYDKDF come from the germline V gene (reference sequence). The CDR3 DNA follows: TGTGCCACCAGCAGAGACGGACCGGAGGGCTCCTACGAGCAGTACTTC. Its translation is CATSRDGPEGSYEQYF.

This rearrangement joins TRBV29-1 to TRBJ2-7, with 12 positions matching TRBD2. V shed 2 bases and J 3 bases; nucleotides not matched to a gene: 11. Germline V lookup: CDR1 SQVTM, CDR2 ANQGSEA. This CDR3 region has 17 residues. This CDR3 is CSVELAGGPGYLYEQYF. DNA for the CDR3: TGCAGCGTTGAACTAGCGGGAGGGCCCGGTTACCTCTACGAGCAGTACTTC.

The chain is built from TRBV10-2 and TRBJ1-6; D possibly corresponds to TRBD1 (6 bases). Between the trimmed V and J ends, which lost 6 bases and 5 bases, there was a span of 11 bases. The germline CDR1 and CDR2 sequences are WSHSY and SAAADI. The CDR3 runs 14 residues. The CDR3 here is CASSLRQDNSPLHF. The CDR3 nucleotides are TGCGCCAGCAGCCTCCGACAGGATAATTCACCCCTCCACTTT.

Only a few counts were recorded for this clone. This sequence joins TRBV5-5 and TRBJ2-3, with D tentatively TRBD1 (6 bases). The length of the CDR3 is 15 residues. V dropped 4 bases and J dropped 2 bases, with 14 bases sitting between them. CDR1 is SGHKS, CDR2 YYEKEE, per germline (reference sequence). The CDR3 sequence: CASSPQGLDTDTQYF. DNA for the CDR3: TGTGCCAGCAGCCCCCAGGGGTTGGACACAGATACGCAGTATTTT.

The CDR3 loop is CAWSSGTDSSYEQYF. The CDR3 coding sequence is TGTGCCTGGAGCTCCGGGACAGACTCTTCCTACGAGCAGTACTTC. The chain carries TRBV30 and TRBJ2-7; 7 bases agree with TRBD1. This CDR3 spans 15 amino acids. Trimming at V came to 3 bases and at J to 1 base, leaving 9 bases not matched to a gene. Germline V CDR1 and CDR2: GTSNPN, SVGIG (reference sequence).

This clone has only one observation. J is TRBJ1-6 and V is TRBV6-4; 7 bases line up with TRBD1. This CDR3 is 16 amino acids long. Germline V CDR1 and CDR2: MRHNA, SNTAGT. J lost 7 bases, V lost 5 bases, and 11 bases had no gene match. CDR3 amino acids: CASSRTGGRSNSPLHF. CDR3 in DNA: TGTGCCAGCAGTAGGACAGGCGGTCGCTCAAATTCACCCCTCCACTTT.

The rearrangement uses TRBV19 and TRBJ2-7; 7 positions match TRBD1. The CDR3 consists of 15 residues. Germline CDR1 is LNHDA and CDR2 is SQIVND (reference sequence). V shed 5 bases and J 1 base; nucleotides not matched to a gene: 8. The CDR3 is CASSLRTGASYEQYF. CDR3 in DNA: TGTGCCAGTAGTCTTCGGACAGGCGCTTCCTACGAGCAGTACTTC.

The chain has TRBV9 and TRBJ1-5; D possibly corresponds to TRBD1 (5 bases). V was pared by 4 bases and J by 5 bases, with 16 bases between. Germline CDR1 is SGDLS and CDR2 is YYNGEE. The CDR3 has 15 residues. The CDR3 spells CASSLEGHHDQPQHF. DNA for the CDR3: TGTGCCAGCAGCCTGGAGGGGCACCACGATCAGCCCCAGCATTTT. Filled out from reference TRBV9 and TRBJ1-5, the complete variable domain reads DSGVTQTPKHLITATGQRVTLRCSPRSGDLSVYWYQQSLDQGLQFLIQYYNGEERAKGNILERFSAQQFPDLHSELNLSSLELGDSALYFCASSLEGHHDQPQHFGDGTRLSIL.

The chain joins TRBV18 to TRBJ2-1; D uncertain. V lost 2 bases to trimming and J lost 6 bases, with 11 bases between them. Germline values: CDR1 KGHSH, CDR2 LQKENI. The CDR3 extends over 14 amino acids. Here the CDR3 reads CASSPGNSFNEQFF. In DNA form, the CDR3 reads TGTGCCAGCTCACCAGGAAACAGCTTCAATGAGCAGTTCTTC.

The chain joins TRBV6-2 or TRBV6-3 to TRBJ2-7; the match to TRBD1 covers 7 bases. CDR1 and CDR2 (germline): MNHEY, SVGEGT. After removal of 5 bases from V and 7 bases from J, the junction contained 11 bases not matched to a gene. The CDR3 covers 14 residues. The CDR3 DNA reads TGTGCCAGCAGTGGGACAGTCAGCTCGGGGGAGCAGTACTTC. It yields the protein CASSGTVSSGEQYF.

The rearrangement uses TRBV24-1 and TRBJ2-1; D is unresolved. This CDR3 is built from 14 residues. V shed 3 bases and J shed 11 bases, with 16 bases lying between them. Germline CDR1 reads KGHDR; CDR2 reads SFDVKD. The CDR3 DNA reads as TGTGCCACCAGTGATGAAGGAGCCGTGAAGAAGCAGTTCTTC. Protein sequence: CATSDEGAVKKQFF.

CDR3 sequence: CASSLTGFPEAFF. The CDR3 bases are TGTGCCAGTAGTCTCACAGGGTTCCCTGAAGCTTTCTTT. This chain joins TRBV19 and TRBJ1-1; TRBD1 might be the D (6 bases). V lost 5 bases and J lost 6, with 13 bases in between. Germline assignment: CDR1 LNHDA and CDR2 SQIVND (reference sequence). This CDR3 is 13 amino acids long.

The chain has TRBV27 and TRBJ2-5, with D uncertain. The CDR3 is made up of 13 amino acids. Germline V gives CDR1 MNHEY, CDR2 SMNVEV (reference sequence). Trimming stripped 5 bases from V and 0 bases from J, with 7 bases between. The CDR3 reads CASSPSYQETQYF. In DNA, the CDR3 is TGTGCCAGCAGTCCCTCGTACCAAGAGACCCAGTACTTC.